This is a list of T cell receptor beta chains from one sample in a study of OX40 agonist ivuxolimab in advanced cancers. The repertoire was sequenced with immunoSEQ multiplex PCR; TCRdb's copy has only in-frame clones and lacks some. This sample carries tens of thousands of clones, 65% to 90% of them seen once, and the ten largest clones take 21%. The specimen was CD4+ or CD8+ T cells sorted from blood, collected in a trial of the OX40 agonist ivuxolimab. Source of these receptors: an adult with an advanced solid tumor such as melanoma, head and neck, liver or kidney cancer. Both conserved end residues are part of each CDR3. The order of the fields is clone size, D gene, V gene, J gene, CDR3 protein, CDR3 DNA. The D gene is left open where the match is weak. The size of a clone is reported for some rows only, either as once, few or many, or as a class for expanded clones.

abundance: .
d_gene: .
v_gene: TRBV6-1
j_gene: TRBJ2-3
CDR3aa: CASSEELVLAEDTQYF
CDR3nt: TGTGCCAGCAGTGAAGAGTTAGTACTAGCAGAAGATACGCAGTATTTT

abundance: once
d_gene: .
v_gene: TRBV14
j_gene: TRBJ2-1
CDR3aa: CASSQVQGNEQFF
CDR3nt: TGTGCCAGCAGCCAAGTACAGGGCAATGAGCAGTTCTTC

abundance: once
d_gene: .
v_gene: TRBV5-1
j_gene: TRBJ2-4
CDR3aa: CASSLATENIQYF
CDR3nt: TGCGCCAGCAGCTTGGCTACAGAAAACATTCAGTACTTC

abundance: .
d_gene: .
v_gene: TRBV4-1
j_gene: TRBJ2-1
CDR3aa: CASSLIGGRGPVNEQFF
CDR3nt: TGCGCCAGCAGCCTGATCGGGGGTAGGGGACCGGTCAATGAGCAGTTCTTC

abundance: .
d_gene: .
v_gene: TRBV6-1
j_gene: TRBJ2-7
CDR3aa: CASSTRFDYEQYF
CDR3nt: TGTGCCAGCAGCACACGGTTTGATTACGAGCAGTACTTC

abundance: .
d_gene: TRBD1
v_gene: TRBV28
j_gene: TRBJ1-4
CDR3aa: CASGRDRVTNEKLFF
CDR3nt: TGTGCCAGCGGCAGGGACAGGGTAACTAATGAAAAACTGTTTTTT

abundance: .
d_gene: .
v_gene: TRBV5-6
j_gene: TRBJ1-2
CDR3aa: CASSLRRRGSGYTF
CDR3nt: TGTGCCAGCAGCTTACGTCGCAGGGGAAGTGGCTACACCTTC

abundance: .
d_gene: .
v_gene: TRBV14
j_gene: TRBJ2-2
CDR3aa: CASSQVRAGGPRNTGELFF
CDR3nt: TGTGCCAGCAGCCAAGTTAGGGCAGGTGGACCTAGGAACACCGGGGAGCTGTTTTTT

abundance: .
d_gene: .
v_gene: TRBV30
j_gene: TRBJ2-7
CDR3aa: CAWNKFSYEQYF
CDR3nt: TGTGCCTGGAACAAGTTCTCCTACGAGCAGTACTTC

abundance: .
d_gene: .
v_gene: TRBV4-1
j_gene: TRBJ1-2
CDR3aa: CASSQARTAQGGYTF
CDR3nt: TGCGCCAGCAGCCAAGCCCGGACAGCCCAGGGGGGCTACACCTTC

abundance: .
d_gene: .
v_gene: TRBV27
j_gene: TRBJ2-1
CDR3aa: CASSKRNEQFF
CDR3nt: TGTGCCAGCAGTAAGCGTAATGAGCAGTTCTTC

abundance: once
d_gene: .
v_gene: TRBV9
j_gene: TRBJ2-7
CDR3aa: CASSVGDSAYEQYF
CDR3nt: TGTGCCAGCAGCGTAGGGGACTCGGCCTACGAGCAGTACTTC

abundance: .
d_gene: .
v_gene: TRBV9
j_gene: TRBJ2-6
CDR3aa: CASSGRYSGANVLTF
CDR3nt: TGTGCCAGCAGCGGACGCTACTCTGGGGCCAACGTCCTGACTTTC

abundance: medium-sized
d_gene: TRBD2
v_gene: TRBV6-4
j_gene: TRBJ2-1
CDR3aa: CASSDVSGDYNEQFF
CDR3nt: TGTGCCAGCAGCGACGTGAGCGGGGACTACAATGAGCAGTTCTTC

abundance: .
d_gene: .
v_gene: TRBV6-6
j_gene: TRBJ2-3
CDR3aa: CASSYSWADTQYF
CDR3nt: TGTGCCAGCAGTTACTCCTGGGCAGATACGCAGTATTTT

abundance: .
d_gene: TRBD1
v_gene: TRBV27
j_gene: TRBJ2-5
CDR3aa: CASSSLWDRGQETQYF
CDR3nt: TGTGCCAGCAGTTCCCTCTGGGACAGGGGGCAGGAGACCCAGTACTTC

abundance: .
d_gene: .
v_gene: TRBV2
j_gene: TRBJ1-1
CDR3aa: CASNGGSGAFF
CDR3nt: TGTGCCAGCAATGGGGGATCTGGAGCTTTCTTT

abundance: .
d_gene: .
v_gene: TRBV28
j_gene: TRBJ1-4
CDR3aa: CASSFDDSQNEKLFF
CDR3nt: TGTGCCAGCAGTTTCGACGACAGCCAAAATGAAAAACTGTTTTTT

abundance: .
d_gene: .
v_gene: TRBV28
j_gene: TRBJ1-1
CDR3aa: CASSSTAGSTEAFF
CDR3nt: TGTGCCAGCAGTTCTACCGCAGGGTCCACTGAAGCTTTCTTT

abundance: .
d_gene: .
v_gene: TRBV6-5
j_gene: TRBJ2-2
CDR3aa: CASSSSWGEAGELFF
CDR3nt: TGTGCCAGCAGTTCCTCCTGGGGGGAAGCCGGGGAGCTGTTTTTT

abundance: .
d_gene: TRBD1
v_gene: TRBV19
j_gene: TRBJ2-1
CDR3aa: CASSWGTGLVNEQFF
CDR3nt: TGTGCCAGTAGTTGGGGGACAGGGTTGGTCAATGAGCAGTTCTTC

abundance: .
d_gene: .
v_gene: TRBV4-1
j_gene: TRBJ2-7
CDR3aa: CASSQLLDSAYEQYF
CDR3nt: TGCGCCAGCAGCCAGTTATTAGACTCAGCCTACGAGCAGTACTTC

abundance: .
d_gene: .
v_gene: TRBV7-6
j_gene: TRBJ1-1
CDR3aa: CASSRAAAGTEAFF
CDR3nt: TGTGCCAGCAGCCGGGCCGCGGCAGGGACTGAAGCTTTCTTT

abundance: .
d_gene: .
v_gene: TRBV9
j_gene: TRBJ2-7
CDR3aa: CASSVGAGTYEQYF
CDR3nt: TGTGCCAGCAGCGTAGGGGCCGGGACCTACGAGCAGTACTTC

abundance: .
d_gene: .
v_gene: TRBV9
j_gene: TRBJ2-7
CDR3aa: CASSVVAGAYEQYF
CDR3nt: TGTGCCAGCAGCGTAGTTGCGGGTGCCTACGAGCAGTACTTC

abundance: .
d_gene: TRBD1
v_gene: TRBV27
j_gene: TRBJ2-7
CDR3aa: CASSRGTGPHEQYF
CDR3nt: TGTGCCAGCAGTCGGGGGACAGGGCCCCACGAGCAGTACTTC